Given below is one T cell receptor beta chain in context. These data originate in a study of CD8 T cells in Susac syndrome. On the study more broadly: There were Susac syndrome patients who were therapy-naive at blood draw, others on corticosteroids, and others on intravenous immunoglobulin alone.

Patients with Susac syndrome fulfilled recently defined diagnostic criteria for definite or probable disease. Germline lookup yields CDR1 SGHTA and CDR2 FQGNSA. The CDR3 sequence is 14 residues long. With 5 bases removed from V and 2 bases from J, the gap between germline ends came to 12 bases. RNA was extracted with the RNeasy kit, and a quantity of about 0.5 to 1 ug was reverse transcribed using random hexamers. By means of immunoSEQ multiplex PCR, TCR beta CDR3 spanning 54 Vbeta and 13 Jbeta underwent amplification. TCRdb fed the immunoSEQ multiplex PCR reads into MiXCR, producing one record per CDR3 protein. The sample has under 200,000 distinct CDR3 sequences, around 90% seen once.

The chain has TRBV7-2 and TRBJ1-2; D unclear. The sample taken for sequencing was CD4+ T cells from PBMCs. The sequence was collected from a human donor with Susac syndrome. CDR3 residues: CASSLTRNNYGYTF. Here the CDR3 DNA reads TGTGCCAGCAGCCTAACACGTAACAACTATGGCTACACCTTC.